A single sample is the source of the 27 T cell receptor beta chains below, sequenced in a study of blood T cell repertoires in COVID-19. Profiling relied on immunoSEQ multiplex PCR, and the TCRdb table lists in-frame clones only, not all of them. The sample lists over 100,000 clones; approximately 80% were seen once. Sequenced material: peripheral blood. These receptors were collected from a woman older than 75 with active or convalescent COVID-19.

This clone was picked up many times. V usage is TRBV10-1 and J usage is TRBJ2-7; D perhaps matches TRBD1 (5 bases). V shed 5 bases and J shed 2 bases, with 13 bases lying between them. The V gene's germline CDR1 is WNHNN and CDR2 SYGVQD (reference sequence). The CDR3 spans 14 residues. The CDR3 nucleotides read TGCGCCAGCAGTAACAGGCGCCCTGCCTACGAGCAGTACTTC. Its translation: CASSNRRPAYEQYF.

This rearrangement joins TRBV6-5 to TRBJ2-7, with 8 bases lining up with TRBD1. The junction had 4 bases not matched to a gene; V was cut back by 6 bases and J by 0 bases. The V gene's germline CDR1 is MNHEY and CDR2 SVGAGI. The CDR3 contains 14 residues. The CDR3 region is CASRDRVNSYEQYF. In DNA form, the CDR3 reads TGTGCCAGCAGGGACAGGGTAAACTCCTACGAGCAGTACTTC.

V usage is TRBV5-8 and J usage is TRBJ1-2; TRBD1 matches at 7 bases. Germline V gene data show CDR1 as SGHTS and CDR2 as YDEGEE. There are 14 residues in the CDR3. The J segment lost 4 bases and the V segment lost 5 bases, leaving 8 bases of the junction unmatched. CDR3 bases: TGTGCCAGCAGTGATCGGACAGGACTCTATGGCTACACCTTC. This translates into CASSDRTGLYGYTF.

V and J are TRBV9 and TRBJ2-2, with a tentative D call TRBD1 (5 bases). V lost 4 bases to trimming and J lost 5 bases, with 15 bases between them. The CDR3 spans 15 residues. Per germline, CDR1 SGDLS and CDR2 YYNGEE. The CDR3 region is CASSRTGEATGELFF. The CDR3 nucleotides are TGTGCCAGCAGCCGAACAGGAGAGGCTACCGGGGAGCTGTTTTTT.

The rearrangement joins TRBV3-1 (or the pseudogene TRBV3-2) to TRBJ1-4, with a possible D match to TRBD1 (5 bases). Trimming pared 1 base from V and 4 bases from J, leaving 13 bases between. This CDR3 is 16 amino acids long. Germline lookup yields CDR1 LGHDT and CDR2 YNNKEL (reference sequence). The chain's CDR3 is CASSQVRGGDNEKLFF. DNA of the CDR3: TGTGCCAGCAGCCAAGTCCGGGGGGGAGATAATGAAAAACTGTTTTTT.

The chain has TRBV5-4 and TRBJ1-1; tentatively, D is TRBD1 (5 bases). The germline V gene has CDR1 SGHNT and CDR2 YYREEE (reference sequence). The V and J ends lost 4 bases and 8 bases respectively, with 27 bases between them. The CDR3 has 17 residues. CDR3 region: CASSQSDRVTGGSEAFF. Here the CDR3 DNA reads TGTGCCAGCAGCCAGTCCGACCGAGTGACGGGGGGATCCGAAGCTTTCTTT.

The chain links TRBV19 to TRBJ1-4, with TRBD1 matching 8 bases. CDR1 is LNHDA, CDR2 SQIVND, per germline (reference sequence). This CDR3 is 15 amino acids long. V dropped 4 bases and J dropped 3; count of bases not matched to a gene: 4. The CDR3 region is CASSTRQGSNEKLFF. The CDR3 nucleotides are TGTGCCAGTAGTACCCGACAGGGGTCTAATGAAAAACTGTTTTTT.

The chain employs TRBV5-1 and TRBJ1-2; 7 bases line up with TRBD1. Trimming took 0 bases from V and 5 from J; bases not matched to a gene: 7. Germline CDR1 and CDR2: SGHRS and YFSETQ. CDR3 size: 15 residues. CDR3 loop: CASSLAGQHEYGYTF. For the CDR3, the DNA is TGCGCCAGCAGCTTGGCGGGACAGCACGAATATGGCTACACCTTC.

A remark on this clone: The same CDR3 can be traced to other DNA sequences in this sample. This sequence joins TRBV5-1 and TRBJ2-5, with 9 bases fitting TRBD1. Trimming cost V 3 bases and J 3 bases; bases outside gene matches: 3. Germline CDR1 reads SGHRS; CDR2 reads YFSETQ. This CDR3 comprises 14 residues. The CDR3 here is CASSYGTGKETQYF. CDR3 coding DNA: TGCGCCAGCAGCTACGGGACAGGGAAAGAGACCCAGTACTTC.

The chain carries TRBV29-1 and TRBJ2-1; 10 bases map to TRBD2. CDR3 length equals 13 residues. The V gene's germline CDR1 is SQVTM and CDR2 ANQGSEA. Germline trimming cut 4 bases from V and 9 bases from J; bases unmatched to any gene: 6. This chain's CDR3 is CSVVPAGGLEQFF. DNA of the CDR3: TGCAGCGTTGTGCCAGCGGGGGGGCTTGAGCAGTTCTTC.

Details on this clone: The sample has other DNA sequences that encode this CDR3 too. The chain has TRBV30 and TRBJ2-7; 7 positions agree with TRBD1. Germline CDR1 and CDR2: GTSNPN and SVGIG (reference sequence). Trimming at V came to 1 base and at J to 1 base, leaving 4 bases not matched to a gene. The CDR3 length is 14 residues. The CDR3 protein is CAWSGTGFSYEQYF. The CDR3 DNA follows: TGTGCCTGGAGTGGGACAGGATTTTCCTACGAGCAGTACTTC.

The V and J genes are TRBV7-2 and TRBJ1-6; unclear D gene. The CDR3 is made up of 15 amino acids. Germline V CDR1 and CDR2: SGHTA, FQGNSA. Trimming pared 1 base from V and 13 bases from J, leaving 17 bases between. DNA of the CDR3: TGTGCCAGCAGCTTAGGCCAGTCGGGGTCTTCGCCCCTCCACTTT. It is translated as CASSLGQSGSSPLHF.

This clone was seen a few times. The chain has TRBV29-1 and TRBJ2-3, with D perhaps TRBD2 (7 bases). The CDR3 contains 13 residues. V was pared by 7 bases and J by 6 bases, with 17 bases between. Germline CDR1 and CDR2: SQVTM and ANQGSEA. This chain's CDR3 is CSGHRGAGDTQYF. CDR3 DNA: TGCAGCGGCCACCGGGGGGCTGGGGATACGCAGTATTTT.

This clone has ten or more counts. This rearrangement joins TRBV4-1 to TRBJ2-7; 9 positions match TRBD1. The CDR3 extends over 16 amino acids. Losses at the gene ends were 2 bases for V and 2 bases for J; bases not matched to a gene: 7. Germline V gives CDR1 MGHRA, CDR2 YSYEKL. The chain's CDR3 is CASSQTPGTGTYEQYF. The CDR3 DNA reads TGCGCCAGCAGCCAAACTCCCGGGACAGGGACCTACGAGCAGTACTTC.

The chain has TRBV6-2 or TRBV6-3 and TRBJ1-1; no reliable D call. Germline CDR1 and CDR2: MNHEY and SVGEGT. The CDR3 length is 14 residues. The V gene lost 4 bases and the J gene lost 1 base, with 10 bases spanning the gap. CDR3 protein: CASSWAVPNTEAFF. Written as DNA, the CDR3 is TGTGCCAGCAGTTGGGCCGTACCGAACACTGAAGCTTTCTTT.

The J gene is TRBJ1-4, the V gene TRBV4-2; 7 positions agree with TRBD1. The CDR3 spans 15 residues. CDR1 and CDR2 (germline): LGHNA, YNFKEQ. Trimming cost V 4 bases and J 7 bases; bases outside gene matches: 9. The CDR3 is CASSPETGTAEKLFF. CDR3 nucleotides: TGTGCCAGCAGCCCTGAGACCGGGACAGCTGAAAAACTGTTTTTT.

The chain has TRBV6-5 and TRBJ2-2; possible D gene TRBD2, 6 bases. CDR3 length: 15 residues. In germline, CDR1 is MNHEY, CDR2 SVGAGI. V lost 6 bases and J 1 base, leaving 12 bases between the germline ends. The CDR3 is CASRKSGLNTGELFF. The CDR3 region has the DNA TGTGCCAGCAGGAAAAGCGGGTTGAACACCGGGGAGCTGTTTTTT.

The rearrangement links TRBV24-1 to TRBJ2-1; tentatively, D is TRBD2 (5 bases). In germline, CDR1 is KGHDR, CDR2 SFDVKD. CDR3 length equals 12 residues. Between the trimmed V and J ends, which lost 5 bases and 7 bases, there was a span of 8 bases. The CDR3 spells CATSARTNEQFF. The DNA of the CDR3 is TGTGCCACCAGTGCCCGGACTAATGAGCAGTTCTTC.

The genes are TRBV6-5 and TRBJ1-2; D may be TRBD1 (6 bases). Germline CDR1 MNHEY, CDR2 SVGAGI. Trimming removed 7 bases from V and 4 bases from J, with 13 bases in between. The CDR3 consists of 13 residues. The chain's CDR3 is CASTGGLLYGYTF. As DNA, the CDR3 is TGTGCCAGCACGGGGGGGCTCCTCTATGGCTACACCTTC.

This clone has just one count. CDR3 coding DNA: TGTGCCACCAGGAGGTACCCTACCCCTGGAATTACCCTCGACACCATATATTTT. This encodes CATRRYPTPGITLDTIYF. The chain is built from TRBV24-1 and TRBJ1-3; no clear D gene. Trimming cost V 7 bases and J 8 bases, with 29 bases left between them. There are 18 residues in the CDR3. Germline assignment: CDR1 KGHDR and CDR2 SFDVKD.

The CDR3 bases are TGTGCCAGCAACTGGGGCAGGGGGAACACTGAAGCTTTCTTT. This sequence encodes CASNWGRGNTEAFF. The chain joins TRBV5-6 to TRBJ1-1; maybe TRBD1 (6 bases). CDR1 SGHDT and CDR2 YYEEEE come from the germline V gene. Trimming took 6 bases from V and 1 from J, leaving 13 bases between them. The CDR3 runs to 14 residues.

The chain joins TRBV28 to TRBJ2-7, with D possibly being TRBD2 (6 bases). CDR3 length equals 14 residues. The germline V gene has CDR1 MDHEN and CDR2 SYDVKM. Trimming took 6 bases from V and 2 from J, leaving 14 bases between them. This CDR3 reads CASRLGGVTYEQYF. The CDR3 DNA reads as TGTGCCAGCAGATTGGGGGGAGTCACCTACGAGCAGTACTTC.

In DNA form, the CDR3 reads TGTGCCAGCAGCGTAGCTGACAATTCTAACTATGGCTACACCTTC. It codes for CASSVADNSNYGYTF. The gene calls are TRBV9 and TRBJ1-2, with D unclear. V shed 0 bases and J shed 0 bases, with 9 bases lying between them. Per germline, CDR1 SGDLS and CDR2 YYNGEE. This CDR3 has 15 amino acids.

The chain uses TRBV6-2 or TRBV6-3 and TRBJ2-7, with D tentatively TRBD2 (6 bases). Germline V gene data show CDR1 as MNHEY and CDR2 as SVGEGT. The CDR3 sequence is 15 residues long. V was trimmed by 5 bases and J by 0 bases, leaving 14 bases between them. The CDR3 loop reads CASSLSGGSSYEQYF. In DNA, the CDR3 is TGTGCCAGCAGTCTTAGCGGAGGGAGCTCCTACGAGCAGTACTTC.

This rearrangement joins TRBV25-1 to TRBJ2-5, with D tentatively TRBD2 (7 bases). Looked up from germline, CDR1 is MGHDK and CDR2 is SYGVNS. V gave up 8 bases and J gave up 2 bases, with 21 bases separating them. The CDR3 length is 16 residues. In DNA, the CDR3 is TGTGCCAGCTCCCCCGGGGGGCGGGGCCTTCAAGAGACCCAGTACTTC. This gives the protein CASSPGGRGLQETQYF.

CDR3 in amino acids: CRGTTGDGYTF. In nucleotides, the CDR3 is TGCAGAGGAACCACAGGGGATGGCTACACCTTC. The rearrangement joins TRBV20-1 to TRBJ1-2, with TRBD1 matching 7 bases. The CDR3 covers 11 residues. Germline-derived CDR1 and CDR2 are DFQATT and SNEGSKA (reference sequence).

The genes are TRBV7-6 and TRBJ2-3; D perhaps matches TRBD1 (6 bases). CDR1 is SGHVS and CDR2 is FNYEAQ in the germline V gene. V lost 2 bases and J lost 6, with 12 bases in between. The CDR3 runs to 14 residues. CDR3 coding DNA: TGTGCCAGCAGCTTATCCACAGGGCTGGATACGCAGTATTTT. Translated: CASSLSTGLDTQYF.